The 10 T cell receptor beta chains below all came from one sample that was sequenced in a study of control samples from healthy donors and cancer patients (dated by TCRdb to between 2020 and 2021). The library was made by the immunoSEQ multiplex PCR assay. TCRdb obtained this table from immuneACCESS and retained in-frame rearrangements with V and J assigned. These tables miss some clones; where compared with another copy, unresolved V genes account for less than half of the shortfall, and the remainder is unexplained. This sample comprises some 79,000 clones, less than 90% of them detected only once. The top ten clonotypes cover more than 3% of the sample. The sequenced sample consisted of blood. The source is a woman in her forties or fifties in good health.

The CDR3 nucleotides are TGTGCCAGCAGCCACCAACCCGGGACCTCCTACAATGAGCAGTTCTTC. Amino acid sequence: CASSHQPGTSYNEQFF. The chain employs TRBV7-8 and TRBJ2-1; D may be TRBD1 or TRBD2 (5 bases each). The CDR3 is 16 residues long. Trimming removed 5 bases at V and 0 bases at J, with 14 bases between. In germline, CDR1 is SGHVS, CDR2 FQNEAQ. The complete variable domain, with remaining parts taken from reference TRBV7-8 and TRBJ2-1, reads GAGVSQSPRYKVAKRGQDVALRCDPISGHVSLFWYQQALGQGPEFLTYFQNEAQLDKSGLPSDRFFAERPEGSVSTLKIQRTQQEDSAVYLCASSHQPGTSYNEQFFGPGTRLTVL.

This clone was recorded once. The gene calls are TRBV5-1 and TRBJ1-5; no clear D gene. This CDR3 region has 13 residues. Per germline, CDR1 SGHRS and CDR2 YFSETQ. V was clipped by 4 bases and J by 7 bases, with 12 bases between them. CDR3 nucleotides: TGCGCCAGCAGCCCCGGTGACGGGCAGCCCCAGCATTTT. It yields the protein CASSPGDGQPQHF.

The chain couples TRBV6-4 to TRBJ1-5; D call uncertain. Germline CDR1 and CDR2: MRHNA and SNTAGT. Deletions cut 10 bases from V and 0 bases from J, with 16 bases between. The CDR3 is made up of 15 amino acids. The CDR3 loop reads CATMRVGLSNQPQHF. The CDR3 nucleotides are TGTGCCACCATGAGAGTAGGGCTTAGCAATCAGCCCCAGCATTTT.

The rearrangement uses TRBV28 and TRBJ1-2, with D perhaps TRBD1 (5 bases). Germline lookup yields CDR1 MDHEN and CDR2 SYDVKM. The germline V and J ends were trimmed by 0 bases and 7 bases, with 12 bases remaining between them. CDR3 length: 14 residues. DNA of the CDR3: TGTGCCAGCAGTTTATGGGTCAGGGAGGTTGGCTACACCTTC. Encoded protein: CASSLWVREVGYTF.

Turning to this clone: The junction departs from the called germline gene at one end, perhaps through a read error. The chain carries TRBV4-2 and TRBJ2-1, with 9 bases that match TRBD2. Germline V CDR1 and CDR2: LGHNA, YNFKEQ. The CDR3 consists of 13 residues. CDR3 DNA: TGTGCCAGCAGCTTCGGGGGCGGGAGGGCCAATGTCTTC. It translates to CASSFGGGRANVF.

This clone was recorded once. V is TRBV10-3 and J is TRBJ2-1, with 9 nucleotides matching TRBD1. This CDR3 spans 19 amino acids. Losses at the gene ends were 6 bases for V and 0 bases for J; bases not matched to a gene: 15. Germline values: CDR1 ENHRY, CDR2 SYGVKD. CDR3 DNA sequence: TGTGCCATCAGATCCGGACGCGGGACAGGGCCCACCTCCTACAATGAGCAGTTCTTC. Its translation is CAIRSGRGTGPTSYNEQFF.

This clone was observed a single time. This chain links TRBV19 with TRBJ2-3, with D possibly TRBD1 on 5 matching bases. The CDR3 covers 16 residues. CDR1 and CDR2 from the germline V gene are LNHDA and SQIVND (reference sequence). With 2 bases removed from V and 0 bases from J, the gap between germline ends came to 12 bases. The DNA of the CDR3 is TGTGCCAGTAGTATACCTCCAGGGAATAGCACAGATACGCAGTATTTT. It is translated as CASSIPPGNSTDTQYF.

The chain recombines TRBV19 with TRBJ1-6; a weak D match, TRBD1 (6 bases). The germline V gene encodes CDR1 LNHDA and CDR2 SQIVND (reference sequence). The CDR3 length is 21 residues. Trimming pared 1 base from V and 5 bases from J, leaving 27 bases between. The CDR3 nucleotides are TGTGCCAGTAGTATAGCTTTGGGACATCCTGTTTTTGACGGGAATAATTCACCCCTCCACTTT. Its protein product is CASSIALGHPVFDGNNSPLHF.

The rearrangement joins TRBV28 to TRBJ2-3; the D is unclear. Germline values: CDR1 MDHEN, CDR2 SYDVKM. This CDR3 spans 14 amino acids. V lost 5 bases and J 5 bases, leaving 14 bases between the germline ends. CDR3 nucleotide sequence: TGTGCCAGCAGTCCGCCCGGACGGGTAGATACGCAGTATTTT. It yields the protein CASSPPGRVDTQYF.

The count of this clone is one. One end of the junction fails to match germline, which may point to a read error. The V call is TRBV6-1, the J call TRBJ2-1; 15 bases fit TRBD2. This CDR3 spans 15 amino acids. CDR1 is MNHNS and CDR2 is SASEGT in the germline V gene. DNA of the CDR3: TGTGCCAGCAGGGAAGGACTAGCGGGAGGGTATGAGCAGTTCTTC. It codes for CASREGLAGGYEQFF.